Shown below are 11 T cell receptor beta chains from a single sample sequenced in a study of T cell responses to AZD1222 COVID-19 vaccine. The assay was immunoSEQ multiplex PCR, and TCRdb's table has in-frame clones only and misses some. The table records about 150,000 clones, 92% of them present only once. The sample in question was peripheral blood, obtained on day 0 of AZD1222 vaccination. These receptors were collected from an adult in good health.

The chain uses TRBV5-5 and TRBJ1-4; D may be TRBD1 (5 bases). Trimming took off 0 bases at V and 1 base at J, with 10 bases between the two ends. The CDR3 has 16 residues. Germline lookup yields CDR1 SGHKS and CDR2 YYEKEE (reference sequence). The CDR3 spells CASSLGQGLTNEKLFF. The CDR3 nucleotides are TGTGCCAGCAGCTTGGGGCAGGGTCTAACTAATGAAAAACTGTTTTTT.

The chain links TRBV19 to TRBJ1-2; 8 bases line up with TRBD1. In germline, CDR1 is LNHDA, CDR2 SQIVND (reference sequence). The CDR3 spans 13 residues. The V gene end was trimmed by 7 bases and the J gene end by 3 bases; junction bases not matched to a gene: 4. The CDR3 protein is CASKTGEDYGYTF. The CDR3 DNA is TGTGCCAGTAAGACAGGGGAGGACTATGGCTACACCTTC.

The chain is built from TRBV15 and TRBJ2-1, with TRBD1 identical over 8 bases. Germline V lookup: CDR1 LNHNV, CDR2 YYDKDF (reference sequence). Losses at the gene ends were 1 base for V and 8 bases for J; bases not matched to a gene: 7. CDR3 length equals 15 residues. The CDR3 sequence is CATSRGPDRVDEQFF. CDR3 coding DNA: TGTGCCACCAGCAGAGGACCGGACAGGGTGGATGAGCAGTTCTTC.

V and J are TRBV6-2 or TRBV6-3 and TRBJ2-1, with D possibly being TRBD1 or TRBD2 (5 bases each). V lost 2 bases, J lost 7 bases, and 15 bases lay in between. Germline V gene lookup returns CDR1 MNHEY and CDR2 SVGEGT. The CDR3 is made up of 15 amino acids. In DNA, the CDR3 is TGTGCCAGCAGTTACGAATTGATTGGGGGAAATGAGCAGTTCTTC. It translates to CASSYELIGGNEQFF.

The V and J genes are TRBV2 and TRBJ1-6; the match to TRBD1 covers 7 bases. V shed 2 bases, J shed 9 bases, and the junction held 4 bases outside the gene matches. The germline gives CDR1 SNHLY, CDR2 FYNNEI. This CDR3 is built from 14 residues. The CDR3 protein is CASSERDSFSPLHF. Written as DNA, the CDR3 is TGTGCCAGCAGTGAACGGGACAGTTTTTCACCCCTCCACTTT. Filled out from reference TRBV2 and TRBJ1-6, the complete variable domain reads EPEVTQTPSHQVTQMGQEVILRCVPISNHLYFYWYRQILGQKVEFLVSFYNNEISEKSEIFDDQFSVERPDGSNFTLKIRSTKLEDSAMYFCASSERDSFSPLHFGNGTRLTVT.

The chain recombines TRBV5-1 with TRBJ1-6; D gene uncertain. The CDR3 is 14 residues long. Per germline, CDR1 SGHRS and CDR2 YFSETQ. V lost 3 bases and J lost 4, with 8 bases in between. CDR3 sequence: CASSSQAYNSPLHF. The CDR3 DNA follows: TGCGCCAGCAGCTCTCAGGCTTATAATTCACCCCTCCACTTT.

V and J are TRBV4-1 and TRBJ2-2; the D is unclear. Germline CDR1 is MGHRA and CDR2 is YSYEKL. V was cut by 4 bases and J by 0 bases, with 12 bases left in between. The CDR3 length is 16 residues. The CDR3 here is CASSPLEKANTGELFF. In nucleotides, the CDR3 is TGCGCCAGCAGCCCCCTGGAGAAAGCGAACACCGGGGAGCTGTTTTTT.

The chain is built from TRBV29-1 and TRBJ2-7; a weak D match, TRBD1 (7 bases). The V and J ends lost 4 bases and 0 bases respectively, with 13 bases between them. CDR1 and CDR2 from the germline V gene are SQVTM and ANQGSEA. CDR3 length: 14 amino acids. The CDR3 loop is CSVVRGDSSYEQYF. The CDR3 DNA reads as TGCAGCGTTGTTAGGGGGGACAGCTCCTACGAGCAGTACTTC.

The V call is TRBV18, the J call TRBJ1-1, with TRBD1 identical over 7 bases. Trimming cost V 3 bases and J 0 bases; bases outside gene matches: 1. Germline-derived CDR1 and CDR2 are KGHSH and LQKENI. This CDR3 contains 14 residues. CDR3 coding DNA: TGTGCCAGCTCACCCCAGGGGGTGAACACTGAAGCTTTCTTT. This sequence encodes CASSPQGVNTEAFF.

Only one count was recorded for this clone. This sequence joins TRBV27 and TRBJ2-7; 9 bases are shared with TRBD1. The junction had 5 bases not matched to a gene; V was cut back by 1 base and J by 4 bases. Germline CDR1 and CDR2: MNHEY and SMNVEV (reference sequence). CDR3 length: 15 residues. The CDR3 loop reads CASSLFRDRGYEQYF. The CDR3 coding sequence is TGTGCCAGCAGTTTATTCCGCGACAGGGGGTACGAGCAGTACTTC.

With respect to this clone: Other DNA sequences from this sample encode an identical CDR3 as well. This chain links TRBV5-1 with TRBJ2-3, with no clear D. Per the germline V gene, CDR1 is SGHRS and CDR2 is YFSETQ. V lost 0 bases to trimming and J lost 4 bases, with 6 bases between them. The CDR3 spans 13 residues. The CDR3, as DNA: TGCGCCAGCAGCTTGGGCCCGCCAGATACGCAGTATTTT. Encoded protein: CASSLGPPDTQYF.